Listed below are T cell receptor beta chains from one sample, sequenced in a study of somatic mutations in cytotoxic T cells in rheumatoid arthritis. TCRdb keeps only in-frame clones here, not all; method: immunoSEQ multiplex PCR. The sample yields roughly 30,000 clones, around nine tenths seen once. What was sequenced was CD8+ T cells sorted from blood. Receptors originate from an adult with rheumatoid arthritis. CDR3s include the opening cysteine and the closing phenylalanine or tryptophan. The D gene is left open where the match is weak. The size of a clone is reported for some rows only, either as once, few or many, or as a class for expanded clones.

TRBV5-6	-	TRBD1	TRBJ1-1	CASSSTKDRGLNTEAFF	TGTGCCAGCAGCTCCACCAAGGACAGGGGATTGAACACTGAAGCTTTCTTT
TRBV10-1	-	-	TRBJ2-1	CASSLANTYNEQFF	TGCGCCAGCAGCTTAGCAAATACCTACAATGAGCAGTTCTTC
TRBV19	-	-	TRBJ1-5	CASSISQGHQPQHF	TGTGCCAGTAGTATAAGTCAGGGGCATCAGCCCCAGCATTTT
TRBV9	-	-	TRBJ2-7	CASSEGRISYEQYF	TGTGCCAGCAGCGAGGGACGGATCTCCTACGAGCAGTACTTC
TRBV7-6	-	-	TRBJ2-7	CASSLGDSYEQYF	TGTGCCAGCAGCCTCGGGGACTCCTACGAGCAGTACTTC
TRBV30	-	TRBD1	TRBJ2-7	CAWSVPGGFSYEQYF	TGTGCCTGGAGTGTACCAGGGGGCTTTTCCTACGAGCAGTACTTC
TRBV4-3	-	-	TRBJ2-1	CASSQSFIDEQFF	TGCGCCAGCAGCCAATCCTTCATCGATGAGCAGTTCTTC
TRBV4-2	once	-	TRBJ2-1	CASSQEFHNEQFF	TGTGCCAGCAGCCAAGAATTCCACAATGAGCAGTTCTTC
TRBV2	-	TRBD1	TRBJ1-4	CASSYLGTGDEKLFF	TGTGCCAGCAGTTATCTAGGGACAGGGGACGAAAAACTGTTTTTT
TRBV30	once	-	TRBJ2-7	CAWSVSPEDQYEQYF	TGTGCCTGGAGTGTAAGCCCGGAAGACCAATACGAGCAGTACTTC
TRBV5-1	-	TRBD1	TRBJ1-2	CASSLGRGPQYGYTF	TGCGCCAGCAGCTTGGGAAGGGGGCCTCAATATGGCTACACCTTC
TRBV7-3	-	-	TRBJ2-2	CASSLRAGRGSGELFF	TGTGCCAGCAGCTTAAGAGCGGGCAGGGGATCCGGGGAGCTGTTTTTT
TRBV4-2	once	-	TRBJ2-7	CASSPSGGGSYEQYF	TGTGCCAGCAGCCCCTCCGGCGGAGGGTCCTACGAGCAGTACTTC
TRBV27	once	-	TRBJ1-1	CASSFFQQGANTEAFF	TGTGCCAGCAGTTTCTTCCAACAGGGAGCGAACACTGAAGCTTTCTTT
TRBV7-9	-	-	TRBJ1-5	CASSLNVNQPQHF	TGTGCCAGCAGCTTAAACGTCAATCAGCCCCAGCATTTT
TRBV6-6	-	-	TRBJ2-7	CASSPFAGSPWGQYF	TGTGCCAGCAGTCCCTTTGCGGGGAGCCCCTGGGGGCAGTACTTC
TRBV6-6	-	TRBD1	TRBJ2-2	CASSPDRGRSTGELFF	TGTGCCAGCAGTCCGGACAGGGGGAGAAGCACCGGGGAGCTGTTTTTT
TRBV5-8	once	-	TRBJ1-5	CASSFRDSNQPQHF	TGTGCCAGCAGCTTCCGGGACAGCAATCAGCCCCAGCATTTT
TRBV5-1	-	-	TRBJ1-2	CASSQGPNAAHNYGYTF	TGCGCCAGCAGTCAAGGGCCCAACGCAGCCCATAACTATGGCTACACCTTC
TRBV2	-	-	TRBJ1-4	CASSEGAGYNEKLFF	TGTGCCAGCAGTGAAGGGGCAGGTTATAATGAAAAACTGTTTTTT
TRBV7-8	few	-	TRBJ1-2	CASSSPDDGWGSGYTF	TGTGCCAGCAGCTCCCCTGACGACGGATGGGGAAGCGGCTACACCTTC
TRBV6-4	-	TRBD2	TRBJ2-2	CASSVGSGSTGELFF	TGTGCCAGCAGCGTCGGGAGCGGGAGTACCGGGGAGCTGTTTTTT
TRBV7-9	once	TRBD1	TRBJ2-1	CASSSGTGVYNEQFF	TGTGCCAGCAGCTCAGGGACAGGGGTTTACAATGAGCAGTTCTTC
TRBV7-9	-	TRBD1	TRBJ2-1	CASSLEDRINEQFF	TGTGCCAGCAGCTTAGAGGACAGGATCAATGAGCAGTTCTTC
TRBV27	-	TRBD2	TRBJ2-1	CASSFSGGAEFF	TGTGCCAGCAGTTTTAGCGGGGGGGCCGAGTTCTTC
TRBV4-1	few	-	TRBJ1-6	CASSQDLVMQNSPLHF	TGCGCCAGCAGCCAAGATTTGGTAATGCAGAATTCACCCCTCCACTTT